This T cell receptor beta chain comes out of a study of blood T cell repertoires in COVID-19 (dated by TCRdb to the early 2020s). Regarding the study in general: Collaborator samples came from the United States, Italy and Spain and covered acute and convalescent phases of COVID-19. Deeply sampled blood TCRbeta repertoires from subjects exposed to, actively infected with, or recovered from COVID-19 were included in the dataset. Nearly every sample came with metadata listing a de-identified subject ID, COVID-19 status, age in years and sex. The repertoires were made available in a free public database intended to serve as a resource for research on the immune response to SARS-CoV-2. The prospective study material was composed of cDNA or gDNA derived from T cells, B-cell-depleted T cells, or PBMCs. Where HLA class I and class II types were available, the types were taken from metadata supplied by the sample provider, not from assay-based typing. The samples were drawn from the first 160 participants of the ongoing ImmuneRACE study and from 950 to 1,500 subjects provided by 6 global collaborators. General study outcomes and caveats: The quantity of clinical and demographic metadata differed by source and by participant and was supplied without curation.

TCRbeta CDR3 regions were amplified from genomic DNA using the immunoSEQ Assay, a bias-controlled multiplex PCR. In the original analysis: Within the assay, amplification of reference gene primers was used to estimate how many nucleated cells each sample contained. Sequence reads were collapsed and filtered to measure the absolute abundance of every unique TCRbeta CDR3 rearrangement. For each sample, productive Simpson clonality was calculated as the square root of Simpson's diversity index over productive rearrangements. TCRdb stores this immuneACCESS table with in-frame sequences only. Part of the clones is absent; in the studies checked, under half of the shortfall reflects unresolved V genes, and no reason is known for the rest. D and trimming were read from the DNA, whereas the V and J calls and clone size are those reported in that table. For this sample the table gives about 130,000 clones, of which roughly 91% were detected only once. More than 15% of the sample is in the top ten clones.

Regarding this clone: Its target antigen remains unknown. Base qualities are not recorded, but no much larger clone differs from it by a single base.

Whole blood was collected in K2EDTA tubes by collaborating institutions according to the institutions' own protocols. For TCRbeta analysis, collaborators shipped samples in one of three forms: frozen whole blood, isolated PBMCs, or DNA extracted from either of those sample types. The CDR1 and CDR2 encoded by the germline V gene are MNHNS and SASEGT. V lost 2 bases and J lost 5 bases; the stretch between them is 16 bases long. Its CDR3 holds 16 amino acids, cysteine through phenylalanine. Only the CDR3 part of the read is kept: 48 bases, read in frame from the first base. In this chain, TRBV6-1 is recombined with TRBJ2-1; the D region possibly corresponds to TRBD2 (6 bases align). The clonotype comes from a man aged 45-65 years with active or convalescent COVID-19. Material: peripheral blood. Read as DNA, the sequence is TGTGCCAGCAGTGAACAGCTCGAACTAGCAAACAATGAGCAGTTCTTC. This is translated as CASSEQLELANNEQFF.